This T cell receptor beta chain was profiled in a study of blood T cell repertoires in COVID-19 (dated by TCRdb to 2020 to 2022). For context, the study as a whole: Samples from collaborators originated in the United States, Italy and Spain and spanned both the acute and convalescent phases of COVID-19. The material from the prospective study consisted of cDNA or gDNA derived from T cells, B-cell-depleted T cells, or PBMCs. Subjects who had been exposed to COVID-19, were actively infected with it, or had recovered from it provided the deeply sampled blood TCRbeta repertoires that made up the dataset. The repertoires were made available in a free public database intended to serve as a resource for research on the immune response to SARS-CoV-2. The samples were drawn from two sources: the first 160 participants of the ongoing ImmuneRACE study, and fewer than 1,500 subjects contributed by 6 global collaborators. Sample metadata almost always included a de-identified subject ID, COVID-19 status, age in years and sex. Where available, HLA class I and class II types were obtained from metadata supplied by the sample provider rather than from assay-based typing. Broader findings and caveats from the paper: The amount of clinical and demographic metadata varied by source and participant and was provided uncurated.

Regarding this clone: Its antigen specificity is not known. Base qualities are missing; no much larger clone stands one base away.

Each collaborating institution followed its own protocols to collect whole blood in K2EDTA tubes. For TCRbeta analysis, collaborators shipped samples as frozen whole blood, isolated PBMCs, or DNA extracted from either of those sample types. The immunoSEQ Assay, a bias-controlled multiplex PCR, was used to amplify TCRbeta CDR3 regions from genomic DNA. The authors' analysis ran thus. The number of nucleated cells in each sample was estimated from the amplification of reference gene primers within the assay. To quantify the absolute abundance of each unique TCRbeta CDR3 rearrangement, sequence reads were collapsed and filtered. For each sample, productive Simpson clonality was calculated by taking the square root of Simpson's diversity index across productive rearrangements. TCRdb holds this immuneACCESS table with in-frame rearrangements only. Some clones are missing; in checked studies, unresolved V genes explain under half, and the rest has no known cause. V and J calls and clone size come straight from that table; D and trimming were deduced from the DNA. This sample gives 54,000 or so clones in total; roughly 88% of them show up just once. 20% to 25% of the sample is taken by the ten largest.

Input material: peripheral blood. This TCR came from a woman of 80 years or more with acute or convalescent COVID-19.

The CDR3 corresponds to CASSRDRGLEQPQHF. The DNA sequence reads TGTGCCAGCAGCCGGGACAGGGGGCTAGAGCAGCCCCAGCATTTT. The rearrangement joined TRBV7-2 to TRBJ1-5; the junction holds 12 bases that match TRBD1. Based on the germline V gene, the CDR1 and CDR2 sequences are SGHTA and FQGNSA. The cysteine opens and the phenylalanine closes a CDR3 of 15 amino acids. This entry keeps only the CDR3 DNA: 45 bases, framed from base 1. Here V drops 5 bases and J drops 7 bases, and the junction holds 6 bases not matched to any gene.